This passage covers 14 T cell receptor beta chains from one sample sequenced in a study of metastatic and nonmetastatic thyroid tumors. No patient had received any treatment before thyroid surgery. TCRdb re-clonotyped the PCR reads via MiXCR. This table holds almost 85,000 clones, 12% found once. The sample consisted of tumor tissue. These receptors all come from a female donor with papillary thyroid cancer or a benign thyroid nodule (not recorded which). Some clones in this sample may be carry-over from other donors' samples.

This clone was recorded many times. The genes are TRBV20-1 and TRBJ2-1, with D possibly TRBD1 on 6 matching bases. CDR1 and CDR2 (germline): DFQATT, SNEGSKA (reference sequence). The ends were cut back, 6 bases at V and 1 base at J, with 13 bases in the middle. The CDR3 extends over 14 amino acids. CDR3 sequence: CSALGQGSYNEQFF. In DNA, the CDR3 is TGCAGTGCGTTGGGGCAGGGGTCCTACAATGAGCAGTTCTTC.

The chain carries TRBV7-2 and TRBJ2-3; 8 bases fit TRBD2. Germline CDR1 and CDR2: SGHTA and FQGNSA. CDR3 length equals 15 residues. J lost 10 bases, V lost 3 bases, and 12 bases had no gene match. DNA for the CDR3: TGTGCCAGCAGCTTGGCGGGAGGCCGGGAGGATGCGCAGTATTTT. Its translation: CASSLAGGREDAQYF.

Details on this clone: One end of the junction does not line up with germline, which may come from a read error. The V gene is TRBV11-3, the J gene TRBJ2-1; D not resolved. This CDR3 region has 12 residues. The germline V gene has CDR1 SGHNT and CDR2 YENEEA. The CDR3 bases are TGTGCCAGCAGCCCGGATTACAATGAGCGGTTCTTC. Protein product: CASSPDYNERFF.

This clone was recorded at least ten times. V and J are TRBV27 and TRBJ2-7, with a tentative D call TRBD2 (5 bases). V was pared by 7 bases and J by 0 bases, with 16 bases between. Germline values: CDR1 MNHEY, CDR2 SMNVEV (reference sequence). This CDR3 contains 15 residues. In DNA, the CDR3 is TGTGCCAGCAACTCCAGGAGCGGACCCTCCTACGAGCAGTACTTC. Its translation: CASNSRSGPSYEQYF.

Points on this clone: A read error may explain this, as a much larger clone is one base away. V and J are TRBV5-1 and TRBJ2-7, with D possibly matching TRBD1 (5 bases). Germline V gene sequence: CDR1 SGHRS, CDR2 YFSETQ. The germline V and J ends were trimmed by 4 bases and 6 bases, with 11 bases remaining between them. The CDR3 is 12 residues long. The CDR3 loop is CASSINRFEQYF. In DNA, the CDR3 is TGCGCCAGCAGCATTAACAGGTTCGAGCAGTACTTC.

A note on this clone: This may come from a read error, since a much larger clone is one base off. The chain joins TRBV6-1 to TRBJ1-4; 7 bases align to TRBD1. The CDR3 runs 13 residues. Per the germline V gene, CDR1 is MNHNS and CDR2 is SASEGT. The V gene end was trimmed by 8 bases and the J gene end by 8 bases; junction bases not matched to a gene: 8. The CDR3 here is CASGGTDGEKLFF. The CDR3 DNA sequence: TGTGCCAGCGGTGGGACAGACGGGGAAAAACTGTTTTTT.

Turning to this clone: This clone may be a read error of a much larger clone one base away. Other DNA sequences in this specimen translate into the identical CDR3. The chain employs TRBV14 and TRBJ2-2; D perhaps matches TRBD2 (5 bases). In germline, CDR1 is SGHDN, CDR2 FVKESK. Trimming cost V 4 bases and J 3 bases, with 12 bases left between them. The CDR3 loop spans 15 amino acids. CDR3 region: CASSPRAGDTGELFF. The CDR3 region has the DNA TGTGCCAGCAGCCCGCGGGCTGGAGACACCGGGGAGCTGTTTTTT.

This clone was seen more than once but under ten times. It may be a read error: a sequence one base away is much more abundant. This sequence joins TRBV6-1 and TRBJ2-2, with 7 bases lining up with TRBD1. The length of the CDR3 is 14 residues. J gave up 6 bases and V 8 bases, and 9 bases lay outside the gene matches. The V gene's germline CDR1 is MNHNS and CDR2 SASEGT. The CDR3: CASRDSGGPGELFF. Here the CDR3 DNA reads TGTGCCAGCCGGGACAGTGGGGGACCCGGGGAGCTGTTTTTT.

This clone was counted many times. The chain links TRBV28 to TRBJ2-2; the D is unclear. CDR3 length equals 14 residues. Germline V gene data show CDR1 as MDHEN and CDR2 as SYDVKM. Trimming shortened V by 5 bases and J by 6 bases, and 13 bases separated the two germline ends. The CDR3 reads CASSVTVRSGELFF. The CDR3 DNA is TGTGCCAGCAGTGTCACAGTCAGGTCCGGGGAGCTGTTTTTT.

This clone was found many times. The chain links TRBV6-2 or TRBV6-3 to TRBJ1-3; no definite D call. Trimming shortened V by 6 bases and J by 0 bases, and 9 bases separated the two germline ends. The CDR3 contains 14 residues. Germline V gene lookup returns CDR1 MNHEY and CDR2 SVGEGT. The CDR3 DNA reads TGTGCCAGCAGACCACTCCTCTCTGGAAACACCATATATTTT. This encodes CASRPLLSGNTIYF.

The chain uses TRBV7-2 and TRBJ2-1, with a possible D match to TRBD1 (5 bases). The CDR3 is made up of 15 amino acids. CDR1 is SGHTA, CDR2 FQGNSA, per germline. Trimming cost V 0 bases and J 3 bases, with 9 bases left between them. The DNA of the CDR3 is TGTGCCAGCAGCTTAGCCGCAGGGCACTACAATGAGCAGTTCTTC. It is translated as CASSLAAGHYNEQFF.

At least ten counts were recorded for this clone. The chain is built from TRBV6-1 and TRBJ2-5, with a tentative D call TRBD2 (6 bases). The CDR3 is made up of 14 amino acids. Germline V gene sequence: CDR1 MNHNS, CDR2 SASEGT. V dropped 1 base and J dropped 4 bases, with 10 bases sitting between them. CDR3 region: CASSEGGVGETQYF. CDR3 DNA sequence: TGTGCCAGCAGTGAAGGGGGGGTGGGAGAGACCCAGTACTTC.

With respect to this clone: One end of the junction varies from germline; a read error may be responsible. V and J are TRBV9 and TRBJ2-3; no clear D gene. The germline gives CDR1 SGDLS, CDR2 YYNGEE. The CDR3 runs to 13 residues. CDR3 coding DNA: TGTGCCAGCAGCGTCACGGGCACAGATACGCGGTATTTT. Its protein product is CASSVTGTDTRYF.

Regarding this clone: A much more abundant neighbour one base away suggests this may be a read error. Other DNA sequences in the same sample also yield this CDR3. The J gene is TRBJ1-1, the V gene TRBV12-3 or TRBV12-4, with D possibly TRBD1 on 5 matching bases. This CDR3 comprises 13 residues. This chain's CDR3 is CASSYRMNTEAFF. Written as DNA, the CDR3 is TGTGCCAGCAGTTACAGGATGAACACAGAAGCTTTCTTT.